This T cell receptor beta chain derives from a study of shared clonotypes between healthy human individuals. Germline V gene lookup returns CDR1 SGHRS and CDR2 YFSETQ. The CDR3 totals 15 residues. Trimming left V 3 bases short and J 0 bases short, with 9 bases between. Measured with immunoSEQ multiplex PCR; TCRdb has only the in-frame clones, and not every one. The data contain roughly 500,000 clones, about 96% of them seen just once; the ten biggest clones take up 0.05% to 0.07%. The source of this sequence is a woman aged 25-40 years in good health. The genes are TRBV5-1 and TRBJ1-4; D call uncertain. The source material was naive CD4+ T cells sorted from blood. Subset described: CD45RA+ positively selected. CDR3 amino acids: CASSSSAATNEKLFF. CDR3 in DNA: TGCGCCAGCAGCTCCTCAGCTGCAACTAATGAAAAACTGTTTTTT. Drawing the rest from reference TRBV5-1 and TRBJ1-4, the complete variable domain is KAGVTQTPRYLIKTRGQQVTLSCSPISGHRSVSWYQQTPGQGLQFLFEYFSETQRNKGNFPGRFSGRQFSNSRSEMNVSTLELGDSALYLCASSSSAATNEKLFFGSGTQLSVL.